This T cell receptor beta chain was observed in a study of cytomegalovirus exposure and HLA in healthy donors. Across the study: Prior work identified some 120 million unique TCR beta sequences in 150 million to 200 million T cells. Study-wide results and limits: Being productive about 87% or about 30% of the time was typical of most TCR beta V segments in an earlier analysis.

In the case of this clone: Its target is unknown.

PCR amplification relied on 60 Vbeta primers (plus 13 Jbeta primers). Sequencing used immunoSEQ multiplex PCR; TCRdb keeps in-frame clones, though not all of them. Counted here are 55,000 to 85,000 clones, approximately 90% occurring once; the ten biggest clones make up roughly 2%. The TCR originated in a woman between 25 and 40 years old in good health and CMV-seronegative. The sequencing input was PBMCs.

CDR3 sequence: CASRGQGGSQPQHF. In DNA form, the CDR3 reads TGTGCCAGCAGGGGACAGGGAGGTAGTCAGCCCCAGCATTTT. The chain joins TRBV27 to TRBJ1-5, with TRBD1 matching 9 bases. V shed 6 bases and J 6 bases; nucleotides not matched to a gene: 6. CDR3 length: 14 residues. Per the germline V gene, CDR1 is MNHEY and CDR2 is SMNVEV (reference sequence).